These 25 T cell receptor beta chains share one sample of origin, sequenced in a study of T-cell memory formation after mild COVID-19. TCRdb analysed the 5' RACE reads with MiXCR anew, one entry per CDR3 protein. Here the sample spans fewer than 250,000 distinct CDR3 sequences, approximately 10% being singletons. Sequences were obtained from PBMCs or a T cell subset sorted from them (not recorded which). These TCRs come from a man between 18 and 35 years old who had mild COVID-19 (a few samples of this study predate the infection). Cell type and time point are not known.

CDR3 nucleotides: TGTGCCAGCAGCTTTTCCTCGACAGGGACAAAAGATTTCTTT. It specifies CASSFSSTGTKDFF. The chain is built from TRBV7-9 and TRBJ1-1, with TRBD1 matching over 7 bases. Per the germline V gene, CDR1 is SEHNR and CDR2 is FQNEAQ (reference sequence). The length of the CDR3 is 14 residues. J lost 13 bases, V lost 3 bases, and 14 bases had no gene match.

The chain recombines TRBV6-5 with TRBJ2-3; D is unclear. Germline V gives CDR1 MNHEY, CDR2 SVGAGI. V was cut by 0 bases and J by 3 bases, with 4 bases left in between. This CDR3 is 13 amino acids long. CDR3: CASSYSKTDTQYF. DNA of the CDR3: TGTGCCAGCAGTTACTCCAAAACAGATACGCAGTATTTT.

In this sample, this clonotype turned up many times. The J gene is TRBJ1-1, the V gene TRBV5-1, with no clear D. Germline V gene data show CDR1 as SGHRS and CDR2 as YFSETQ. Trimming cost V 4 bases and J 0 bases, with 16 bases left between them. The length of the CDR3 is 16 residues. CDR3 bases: TGCGCCAGCAGCAATCGTAGTTGGGCGGTGAACACTGAAGCTTTCTTT. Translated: CASSNRSWAVNTEAFF.

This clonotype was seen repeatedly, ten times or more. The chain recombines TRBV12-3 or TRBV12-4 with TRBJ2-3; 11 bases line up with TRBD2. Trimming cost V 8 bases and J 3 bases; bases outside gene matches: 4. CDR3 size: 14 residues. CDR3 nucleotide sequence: TGTGCCAGCGAGCCTAGCGGGGGGACAGATACGCAGTATTTT. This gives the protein CASEPSGGTDTQYF.

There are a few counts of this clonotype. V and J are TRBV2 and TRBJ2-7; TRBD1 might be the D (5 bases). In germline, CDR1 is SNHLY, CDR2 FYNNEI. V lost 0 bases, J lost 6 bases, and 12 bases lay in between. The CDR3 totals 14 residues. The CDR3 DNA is TGTGCCAGCAGTGAAGCGCTTTCGACAGCCGAGCAGTACGTC. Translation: CASSEALSTAEQYV.

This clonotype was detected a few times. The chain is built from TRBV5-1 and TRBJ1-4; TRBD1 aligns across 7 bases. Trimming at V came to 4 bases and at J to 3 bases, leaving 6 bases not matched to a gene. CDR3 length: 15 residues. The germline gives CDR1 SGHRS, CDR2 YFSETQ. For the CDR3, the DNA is TGCGCCAGCAGCACCCAGACAGGGTCTAATGAAAAACTGTTTTTT. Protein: CASSTQTGSNEKLFF.

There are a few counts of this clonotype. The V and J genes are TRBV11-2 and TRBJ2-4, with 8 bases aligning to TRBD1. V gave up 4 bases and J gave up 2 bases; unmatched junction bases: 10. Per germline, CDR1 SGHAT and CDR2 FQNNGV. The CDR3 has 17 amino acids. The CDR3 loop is CASSSYRGAMSKNIQYF. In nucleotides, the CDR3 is TGTGCCAGCAGCTCATACAGGGGGGCTATGTCCAAAAACATTCAGTACTTC.

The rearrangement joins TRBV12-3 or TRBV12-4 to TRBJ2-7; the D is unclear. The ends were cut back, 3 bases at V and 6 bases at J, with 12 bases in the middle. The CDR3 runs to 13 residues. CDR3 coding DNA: TGTGCCAGCAGTTTCGGGTCTGGTGGCGAGCAGTACTTC. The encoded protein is CASSFGSGGEQYF.

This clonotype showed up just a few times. CDR3 sequence reads: CASSLGASSTDTQYF. CDR3 DNA sequence: TGCGCCAGCAGCTTGGGAGCGTCTAGCACAGATACGCAGTATTTT. The chain is built from TRBV5-1 and TRBJ2-3; D unclear. V gave up 0 bases and J gave up 0 bases, with 8 bases separating them. Germline V CDR1 and CDR2: SGHRS, YFSETQ. This CDR3 comprises 15 residues.

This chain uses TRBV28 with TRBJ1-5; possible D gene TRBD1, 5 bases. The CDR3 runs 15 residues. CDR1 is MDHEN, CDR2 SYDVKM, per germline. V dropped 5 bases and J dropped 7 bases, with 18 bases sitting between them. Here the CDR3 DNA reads TGTGCCAGCAGTCCAGGATGGGGGTCGGTCCAGCCCCAGCATTTT. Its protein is CASSPGWGSVQPQHF.

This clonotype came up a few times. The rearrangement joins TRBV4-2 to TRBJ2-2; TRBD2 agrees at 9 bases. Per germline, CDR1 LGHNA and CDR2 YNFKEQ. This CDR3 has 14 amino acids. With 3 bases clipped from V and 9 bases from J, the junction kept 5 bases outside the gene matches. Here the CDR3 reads CASSHPSGVRELFF. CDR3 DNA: TGTGCCAGCAGCCACCCTAGCGGGGTCCGGGAGCTGTTTTTT.

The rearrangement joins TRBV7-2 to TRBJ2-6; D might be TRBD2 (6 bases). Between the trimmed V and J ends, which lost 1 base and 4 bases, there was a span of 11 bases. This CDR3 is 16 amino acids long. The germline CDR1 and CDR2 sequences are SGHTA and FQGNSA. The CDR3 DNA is TGTGCCAGCAGCTTAGTCGGAGGGGTCGGGGCCAACGTCCTGACTTTC. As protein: CASSLVGGVGANVLTF.

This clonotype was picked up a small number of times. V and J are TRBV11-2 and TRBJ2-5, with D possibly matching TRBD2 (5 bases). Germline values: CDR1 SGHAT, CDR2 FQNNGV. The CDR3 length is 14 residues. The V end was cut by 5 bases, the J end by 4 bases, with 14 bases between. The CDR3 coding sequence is TGTGCCAGCAGCCCCCGTCCCGCGGGAGAGACCCAGTACTTC. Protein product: CASSPRPAGETQYF.

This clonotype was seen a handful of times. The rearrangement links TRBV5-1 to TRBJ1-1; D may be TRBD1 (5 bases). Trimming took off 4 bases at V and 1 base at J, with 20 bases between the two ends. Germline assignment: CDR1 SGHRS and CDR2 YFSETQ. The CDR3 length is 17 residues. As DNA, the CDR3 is TGCGCCAGCAGCCGAGACCCGGGGGTAGGACGGAACACTGAAGCTTTCTTT. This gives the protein CASSRDPGVGRNTEAFF.

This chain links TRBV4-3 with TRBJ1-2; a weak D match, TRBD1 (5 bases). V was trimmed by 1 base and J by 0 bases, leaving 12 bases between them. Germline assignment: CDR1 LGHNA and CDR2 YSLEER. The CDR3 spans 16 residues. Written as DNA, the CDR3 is TGCGCCAGCAGCCAAGCCAGGGCCCGCCCTAACTATGGCTACACCTTC. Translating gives CASSQARARPNYGYTF.

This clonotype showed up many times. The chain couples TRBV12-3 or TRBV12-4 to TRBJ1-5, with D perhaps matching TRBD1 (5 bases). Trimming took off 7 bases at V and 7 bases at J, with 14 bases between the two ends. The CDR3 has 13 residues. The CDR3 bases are TGTGCCAGCATAGAGGGGCTGGGACAGCCCCAGCATTTT. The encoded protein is CASIEGLGQPQHF.

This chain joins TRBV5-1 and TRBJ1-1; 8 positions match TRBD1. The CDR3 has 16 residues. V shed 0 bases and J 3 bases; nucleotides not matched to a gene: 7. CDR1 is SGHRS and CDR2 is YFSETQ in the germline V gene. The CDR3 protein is CASSLGTGGRDTEAFF. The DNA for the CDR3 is TGCGCCAGCAGCTTGGGAACAGGGGGAAGGGACACTGAAGCTTTCTTT.

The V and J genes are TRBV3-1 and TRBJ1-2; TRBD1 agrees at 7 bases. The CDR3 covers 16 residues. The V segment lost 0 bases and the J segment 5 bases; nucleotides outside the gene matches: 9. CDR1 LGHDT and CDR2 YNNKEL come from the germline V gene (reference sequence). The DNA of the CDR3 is TGTGCCAGCAGCCAAGATGGAGGGGGCGCTTGGTATGGCTACACCTTC. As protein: CASSQDGGGAWYGYTF. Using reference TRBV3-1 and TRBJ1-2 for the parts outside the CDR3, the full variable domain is DTAVSQTPKYLVTQMGNDKSIKCEQNLGHDTMYWYKQDSKKFLKIMFSYNNKELIINETVPNRFSPKSPDKAHLNLHINSLELGDSAVYFCASSQDGGGAWYGYTFGSGTRLTVV.

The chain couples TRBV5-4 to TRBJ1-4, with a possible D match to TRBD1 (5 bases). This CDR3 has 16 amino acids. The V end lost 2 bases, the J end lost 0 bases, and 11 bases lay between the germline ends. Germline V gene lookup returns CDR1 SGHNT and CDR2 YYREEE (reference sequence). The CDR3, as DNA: TGTGCCAGCAGCTTTGGATCAGGGACAACTAATGAAAAACTGTTTTTT. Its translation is CASSFGSGTTNEKLFF. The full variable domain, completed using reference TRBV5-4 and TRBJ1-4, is ETGVTQSPTHLIKTRGQQVTLRCSSQSGHNTVSWYQQALGQGPQFIFQYYREEENGRGNFPPRFSGLQFPNYSSELNVNALELDDSALYLCASSFGSGTTNEKLFFGSGTQLSVL.

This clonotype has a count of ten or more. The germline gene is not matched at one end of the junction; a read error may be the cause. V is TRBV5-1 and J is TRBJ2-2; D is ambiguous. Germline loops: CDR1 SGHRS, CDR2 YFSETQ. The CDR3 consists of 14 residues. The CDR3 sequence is CASSPPTYTGELFF. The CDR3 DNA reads TGCGCCAGCAGCCCCCCGACCTACACGGGGGAGCTGTTTTTT.

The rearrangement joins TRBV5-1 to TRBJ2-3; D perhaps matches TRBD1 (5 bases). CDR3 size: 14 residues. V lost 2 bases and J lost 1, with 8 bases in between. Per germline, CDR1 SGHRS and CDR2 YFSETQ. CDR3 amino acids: CASSFDSRTDTQYF. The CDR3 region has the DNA TGCGCCAGCAGCTTCGACAGCCGCACAGATACGCAGTATTTT.

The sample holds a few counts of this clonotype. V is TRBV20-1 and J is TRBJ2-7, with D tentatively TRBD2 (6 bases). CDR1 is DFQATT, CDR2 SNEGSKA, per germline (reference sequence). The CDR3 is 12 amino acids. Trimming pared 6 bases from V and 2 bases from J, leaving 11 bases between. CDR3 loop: CSAPAGTYEQYF. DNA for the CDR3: TGCAGTGCCCCGGCGGGAACCTACGAGCAGTACTTC.

CDR3 loop: CASSLGGGLGGTQYF. The CDR3 DNA reads TGTGCCAGCAGCTTAGGGGGCGGACTGGGGGGGACCCAGTACTTC. This chain joins TRBV11-2 and TRBJ2-5; TRBD2 might be the D (6 bases). The germline V gene encodes CDR1 SGHAT and CDR2 FQNNGV. V shed 1 base and J shed 7 bases, with 16 bases lying between them. This CDR3 is built from 15 residues. The variable domain in full, completed from reference TRBV11-2 and TRBJ2-5, reads EAGVAQSPRYKIIEKRQSVAFWCNPISGHATLYWYQQILGQGPKLLIQFQNNGVVDDSQLPKDRFSAERLKGVDSTLKIQPAKLEDSAVYLCASSLGGGLGGTQYFGPGTRLLVL.

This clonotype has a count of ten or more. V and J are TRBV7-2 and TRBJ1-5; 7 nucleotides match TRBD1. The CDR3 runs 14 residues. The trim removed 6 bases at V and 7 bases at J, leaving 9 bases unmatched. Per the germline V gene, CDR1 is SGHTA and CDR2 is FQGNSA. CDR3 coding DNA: TGTGCCAGCAGTCACGACAGGGCCGGGCAGCCCCAGCATTTT. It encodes CASSHDRAGQPQHF.

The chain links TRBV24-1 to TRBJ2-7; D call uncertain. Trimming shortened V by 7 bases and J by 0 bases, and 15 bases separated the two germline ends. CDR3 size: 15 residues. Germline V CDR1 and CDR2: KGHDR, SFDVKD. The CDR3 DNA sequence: TGTGCCACCAGGGGATTAGACCCCAGCTCCTACGAGCAGTACTTC. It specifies CATRGLDPSSYEQYF.